These T cell receptor beta chains were read from a single sample in a study of blood T cell repertoires in COVID-19. Data came from immunoSEQ multiplex PCR; TCRdb stores just in-frame clones and leaves some out. The table lists about 110,000 clones, less than 85% of them singletons. The specimen was peripheral blood. These receptors originate from a middle-aged woman with acute or convalescent COVID-19. Both conserved end residues are part of each CDR3. Rows give clone size only sometimes, using once, few, many, or a class for an expanded clone.

cdr3_aa: CASSPGLAGGISYNEQFF
j_call: TRBJ2-1
v_call: TRBV28
clone_size: -

cdr3_aa: CASSLAATYEQYF
j_call: TRBJ2-7
v_call: TRBV7-6
clone_size: -

cdr3_aa: CASSLGASGSSYEQYF
j_call: TRBJ2-7
v_call: TRBV7-2
clone_size: -

cdr3_aa: CASSVLAGGPDTQYF
j_call: TRBJ2-3
v_call: TRBV10-1
clone_size: -

cdr3_aa: CASSPQGSEAFF
j_call: TRBJ1-1
v_call: TRBV18
clone_size: -

cdr3_aa: CASSQGMDRGHKETQYF
j_call: TRBJ2-5
v_call: TRBV4-3
clone_size: -

cdr3_aa: CASSQTSIQYF
j_call: TRBJ2-5
v_call: TRBV7-2
clone_size: once

cdr3_aa: CASSLGGAQNTEAFF
j_call: TRBJ1-1
v_call: TRBV3-1/TRBV3-2
clone_size: few

cdr3_aa: CASSPTGGGQPQHF
j_call: TRBJ1-5
v_call: TRBV19
clone_size: -

cdr3_aa: CASSGQGGSNTEAFF
j_call: TRBJ1-1
v_call: TRBV2
clone_size: -

cdr3_aa: CASSLAGTTNNEQFF
j_call: TRBJ2-1
v_call: TRBV11-1
clone_size: -

cdr3_aa: CASSEPTGSNPYEQYF
j_call: TRBJ2-7
v_call: TRBV28
clone_size: -

cdr3_aa: CASSDPGSSYNSPLHF
j_call: TRBJ1-6
v_call: TRBV2
clone_size: -

cdr3_aa: CAGRQPGVYNEQFF
j_call: TRBJ2-1
v_call: TRBV6-5
clone_size: -

cdr3_aa: CASSESDGHGPQHF
j_call: TRBJ1-5
v_call: TRBV10-2
clone_size: few

cdr3_aa: CASSENGGTGSYGYTF
j_call: TRBJ1-2
v_call: TRBV6-1
clone_size: -

cdr3_aa: CASREGAEYPYEQYF
j_call: TRBJ2-7
v_call: TRBV6-5
clone_size: -

cdr3_aa: CASSGTRSGETQYF
j_call: TRBJ2-5
v_call: TRBV2
clone_size: few

cdr3_aa: CASSQEFRAEQYF
j_call: TRBJ2-7
v_call: TRBV14
clone_size: many

cdr3_aa: CASSQGTAQETQYF
j_call: TRBJ2-5
v_call: TRBV4-3
clone_size: many

cdr3_aa: CASSFDWTGAGYTF
j_call: TRBJ1-2
v_call: TRBV2
clone_size: few

cdr3_aa: CASRQGLRTDTQYF
j_call: TRBJ2-3
v_call: TRBV2
clone_size: -

cdr3_aa: CASSKALWYRNSYNSPLHF
j_call: TRBJ1-6
v_call: TRBV21-1
clone_size: -

cdr3_aa: CASSFRLGQGGELFF
j_call: TRBJ2-2
v_call: TRBV5-4
clone_size: -

cdr3_aa: CASSRGSGDWETQYF
j_call: TRBJ2-5
v_call: TRBV4-1
clone_size: -

cdr3_aa: CASSQDMAGLRGYTF
j_call: TRBJ1-2
v_call: TRBV14
clone_size: -

cdr3_aa: CASSQIWPGGGADTQYF
j_call: TRBJ2-3
v_call: TRBV4-1
clone_size: -

cdr3_aa: CASSFRDRGAYGYTF
j_call: TRBJ1-2
v_call: TRBV27
clone_size: -

cdr3_aa: CASSLGTSGDPYEQYF
j_call: TRBJ2-7
v_call: TRBV7-9
clone_size: -

cdr3_aa: CASSPQTGRTDTQYF
j_call: TRBJ2-3
v_call: TRBV18
clone_size: few

cdr3_aa: CASATGQGFNEKLFF
j_call: TRBJ1-4
v_call: TRBV4-1
clone_size: -

cdr3_aa: CASNGLADGTGELFF
j_call: TRBJ2-2
v_call: TRBV2
clone_size: -

cdr3_aa: CASSFAGYNEQFF
j_call: TRBJ2-1
v_call: TRBV7-9
clone_size: -

cdr3_aa: CAIGTGRYNEQFF
j_call: TRBJ2-1
v_call: TRBV15
clone_size: -

cdr3_aa: CASSVGEGAGANVLTF
j_call: TRBJ2-6
v_call: TRBV9
clone_size: -